What follows are 20 T cell receptor beta chains derived from one specimen sequenced in a study of T cells in narcolepsy. Sequenced by immunoSEQ multiplex PCR; TCRdb stores in-frame clones only, minus some. The sample records just over 20,000 clones, around 83% being singletons. Specimen: memory (CD45RA-) CD4+ T cells from blood. These TCRs come from a human donor in good health.

The chain carries TRBV2 and TRBJ1-3; D gene uncertain. This CDR3 is 14 amino acids long. The V end was cut by 8 bases, the J end by 2 bases, with 13 bases between. The V gene's germline CDR1 is SNHLY and CDR2 FYNNEI. CDR3 in DNA: TGTGCCAGCGATAAAAGCACGACTGGAAACACCATATATTTT. Translating it yields CASDKSTTGNTIYF.

This chain uses TRBV14 with TRBJ2-7; D tentatively reads TRBD1 or TRBD2 (7 bases each). Germline V gene lookup returns CDR1 SGHDN and CDR2 FVKESK. The CDR3 length is 15 residues. V was shortened by 0 bases and J by 5 bases, with 14 bases between the two germline ends. CDR3 in DNA: TGTGCCAGCAGCCAAGATGGGAGGGGGCGTAACGAGCAGTACTTC. Amino acid sequence: CASSQDGRGRNEQYF.

The chain links TRBV9 to TRBJ2-5, with D unclear. CDR3 length equals 14 residues. V was clipped by 0 bases and J by 2 bases, with 8 bases between them. Per the germline V gene, CDR1 is SGDLS and CDR2 is YYNGEE. CDR3 protein: CASSVGSGQETQYF. CDR3 DNA: TGTGCCAGCAGCGTAGGGTCAGGTCAAGAGACCCAGTACTTC.

The gene calls are TRBV7-9 and TRBJ2-7; 9 bases match TRBD2. CDR3 size: 17 residues. Trimming removed 1 base from V and 0 bases from J; junction bases left unmatched: 7. The germline V gene has CDR1 SEHNR and CDR2 FQNEAQ (reference sequence). This CDR3 is CASSLGQVAGDSYEQYF. The CDR3 DNA reads as TGTGCCAGCAGCTTAGGTCAGGTAGCGGGAGACTCCTACGAGCAGTACTTC.

This sequence joins TRBV27 and TRBJ2-3; 9 bases align to TRBD2. This CDR3 is built from 16 residues. The germline CDR1 and CDR2 sequences are MNHEY and SMNVEV (reference sequence). The V gene end was trimmed by 0 bases and the J gene end by 2 bases; junction bases not matched to a gene: 3. The CDR3 nucleotides read TGTGCCAGCAGTTTATCTGGCGGGGGGGCCACAGATACGCAGTATTTT. This encodes CASSLSGGGATDTQYF.

The CDR3 is CASSFNLGTLYEQYF. CDR3 nucleotides: TGTGCCAGCAGTTTTAACCTCGGGACACTCTACGAGCAGTACTTC. This chain uses TRBV28 with TRBJ2-5; D perhaps matches TRBD1 (6 bases). Gene TRBJ2-7 matches the end of the DNA better, so the J call may be wrong. CDR3 length: 15 residues. The V gene's germline CDR1 is MDHEN and CDR2 SYDVKM.

This chain joins TRBV11-2 and TRBJ2-3; 10 nucleotides agree with TRBD2. Trimming removed 4 bases from V and 1 base from J; junction bases left unmatched: 5. CDR1 SGHAT and CDR2 FQNNGV come from the germline V gene. The CDR3 runs to 16 residues. This chain's CDR3 is CASSSQAGGGTDTQYF. CDR3 nucleotides: TGTGCCAGCAGCTCCCAAGCGGGAGGGGGCACAGATACGCAGTATTTT.

The chain uses TRBV2 and TRBJ1-2, with D possibly matching TRBD1 (5 bases). Germline CDR1 is SNHLY and CDR2 is FYNNEI. The CDR3 is made up of 11 amino acids. CDR3 in amino acids: CGAGGDYGYTF. The DNA for the CDR3 is TGTGGGGCCGGGGGGGACTATGGCTACACCTTC. The entire variable domain, with the rest obtained from reference TRBV2 and TRBJ1-2, is as follows: EPEVTQTPSHQVTQMGQEVILRCVPISNHLYFYWYRQILGQKVEFLVSFYNNEISEKSEIFDDQFSVERPDGSNFTLKIRSTKLEDSAMYFCGAGGDYGYTFGSGTRLTVV.

The V and J genes are TRBV11-1 and TRBJ2-3; 14 positions agree with TRBD2. This CDR3 comprises 18 residues. The germline gives CDR1 SGHAT, CDR2 FQDESV (reference sequence). With 1 base clipped from V and 2 bases from J, the junction kept 5 bases outside the gene matches. CDR3 sequence reads: CASSLVETSGRATDTQYF. Here the CDR3 DNA reads TGTGCCAGCAGCTTAGTGGAGACTAGCGGGAGGGCCACAGATACGCAGTATTTT.

J is TRBJ1-4 and V is TRBV7-2, with D uncertain. The CDR3 is 15 amino acids. Germline-derived CDR1 and CDR2 are SGHTA and FQGNSA. Between the trimmed V and J ends, which lost 2 bases and 5 bases, there was a span of 12 bases. The CDR3 DNA reads TGTGCCAGCAGCTTAATGAGGCCTCCAAATGAAAAACTGTTTTTT. Translation: CASSLMRPPNEKLFF.

The V and J genes are TRBV19 and TRBJ2-5; 10 bases map to TRBD2. Trimming removed 4 bases from V and 4 bases from J; junction bases left unmatched: 6. CDR1 is LNHDA, CDR2 SQIVND, per germline (reference sequence). The CDR3 extends over 15 amino acids. CDR3 loop: CASSTTSGARETQYF. The CDR3 bases are TGTGCCAGTAGTACAACTAGCGGGGCGCGAGAGACCCAGTACTTC.

The genes are TRBV28 and TRBJ1-4; 7 nucleotides line up with TRBD1. The CDR3 totals 14 residues. The germline V gene encodes CDR1 MDHEN and CDR2 SYDVKM. The J segment lost 3 bases and the V segment lost 5 bases, leaving 3 bases of the junction unmatched. The DNA for the CDR3 is TGTGCCAGCAGTGTACAGGGGTCTAATGAAAAACTGTTTTTT. This sequence encodes CASSVQGSNEKLFF.

The chain couples TRBV29-1 to TRBJ2-7, with D tentatively TRBD1 (5 bases). V was pared by 5 bases and J by 4 bases, with 18 bases between. CDR1 and CDR2 (germline): SQVTM, ANQGSEA. This CDR3 comprises 14 residues. CDR3 amino acids: CSVLQGPPKYEQYF. CDR3 DNA: TGCAGCGTTCTTCAGGGCCCCCCGAAATACGAGCAGTACTTC.

V usage is TRBV6-5 and J usage is TRBJ2-7; D remains ambiguous. The CDR3 totals 11 residues. From germline, CDR1 is MNHEY and CDR2 SVGAGI. V was shortened by 6 bases and J by 6 bases, with 9 bases between the two germline ends. CDR3 protein: CASSRLGEQYF. As DNA, the CDR3 is TGTGCCAGCAGCCGTCTGGGCGAGCAGTACTTC.

V is TRBV14 and J is TRBJ2-3; D is tentatively TRBD1 or TRBD2 (5 bases each). Per germline, CDR1 SGHDN and CDR2 FVKESK. CDR3 length equals 12 residues. Between the trimmed V and J ends, which lost 11 bases and 3 bases, there was a span of 12 bases. Here the CDR3 DNA reads TGTGCCTCGGGACCTCAGACAGATACGCAGTATTTT. It translates to CASGPQTDTQYF.

Only a few counts were recorded for this clone. The CDR3, as DNA: TGTGCCAGCAGTGCAGACAGGAACTATGGCTACACCTTC. This sequence encodes CASSADRNYGYTF. This chain links TRBV6-6 with TRBJ1-2; D is perhaps TRBD1 (6 bases). The CDR3 extends over 13 amino acids. The germline V and J ends were trimmed by 5 bases and 2 bases, with 9 bases remaining between them. CDR1 and CDR2 (germline): MNHNY, SVGAGI (reference sequence).

The gene calls are TRBV14 and TRBJ2-5, with D maybe TRBD2 (6 bases). Germline CDR1 and CDR2: SGHDN and FVKESK. V was pared by 1 base and J by 5 bases, with 17 bases between. This CDR3 spans 16 amino acids. The CDR3 region is CASSQVGFNREETQYF. The CDR3 DNA reads as TGTGCCAGCAGCCAAGTCGGCTTCAACCGGGAGGAGACCCAGTACTTC.

The genes are TRBV7-8 and TRBJ2-5; D unclear. The DNA end lines up better with TRBJ2-7; the J call may be wrong. The CDR3 sequence is 17 residues long. Germline values: CDR1 SGHVS, CDR2 FQNEAQ. CDR3 region: CASSPSSSAQPRYEQYF. The CDR3 DNA sequence: TGTGCCAGCAGCCCGTCCTCTAGTGCGCAGCCCCGCTACGAGCAGTACTTC.

The chain uses TRBV18 and TRBJ1-1; 7 nucleotides agree with TRBD1. The V segment lost 6 bases and the J segment 1 base; nucleotides outside the gene matches: 2. Germline loops: CDR1 KGHSH, CDR2 LQKENI. There are 13 residues in the CDR3. CDR3: CASSGQANTEAFF. The DNA of the CDR3 is TGTGCCAGCTCCGGACAGGCGAACACTGAAGCTTTCTTT.

The CDR3 bases are TGTGCCAGCAGCTTAGTCGGGGGCGCCTCGAACACCGGGGAGCTGTTTTTT. It is translated as CASSLVGGASNTGELFF. V and J are TRBV7-6 and TRBJ2-2; the D call may be TRBD1 or TRBD2 (6 bases each). Trimming left V 1 base short and J 0 bases short, with 12 bases between. Germline CDR1 reads SGHVS; CDR2 reads FNYEAQ. The length of the CDR3 is 17 residues.